A single sample gave rise to the 31 T cell receptor beta chains below, sequenced in a study of blood T cell repertoires in COVID-19. This table comes from immunoSEQ multiplex PCR, and its TCRdb copy is limited to in-frame clones, with some not included. Of fewer than 75,000 clones listed, roughly nine tenths are singletons. Sequenced input: peripheral blood. The receptor set was obtained from an elderly man with acute or convalescent COVID-19.

The chain recombines TRBV5-1 with TRBJ1-1; 9 bases are a match to TRBD1. The germline V gene has CDR1 SGHRS and CDR2 YFSETQ. Losses at the gene ends were 5 bases for V and 7 bases for J; bases not matched to a gene: 6. The CDR3 loop spans 13 amino acids. CDR3 bases: TGCGCCAGCAGTCTCGGACAGGGGTATGAAGCTTTCTTT. Translating it yields CASSLGQGYEAFF.

The chain carries TRBV12-3 or TRBV12-4 and TRBJ1-2; D not resolved. The length of the CDR3 is 12 residues. V was shortened by 5 bases and J by 5 bases, with 9 bases between the two germline ends. CDR3: CASSLGRYGYTF. In DNA, the CDR3 is TGTGCCAGCAGTCTAGGGAGGTATGGCTACACCTTC.

This clone was seen a few times. The rearrangement joins TRBV30 to TRBJ1-1; 7 bases fit TRBD1. The germline gives CDR1 GTSNPN, CDR2 SVGIG (reference sequence). This CDR3 is 18 amino acids long. The V gene end was trimmed by 0 bases and the J gene end by 3 bases; junction bases not matched to a gene: 16. Written as DNA, the CDR3 is TGTGCCTGGAGTGTCCAAGTATCAGGGGGTCTCCAGGACACTGAAGCTTTCTTT. This gives the protein CAWSVQVSGGLQDTEAFF.

V gene TRBV30 combines with J gene TRBJ2-3; TRBD2 matches at 7 bases. Per germline, CDR1 GTSNPN and CDR2 SVGIG (reference sequence). The CDR3 consists of 14 residues. Germline trimming cut 2 bases from V and 0 bases from J; bases unmatched to any gene: 2. CDR3 region: CAWSPSGSTDTQYF. In nucleotides, the CDR3 is TGTGCCTGGAGTCCTAGCGGTAGCACAGATACGCAGTATTTT.

J is TRBJ1-2 and V is TRBV7-2, with 12 bases that match TRBD1. The CDR3 totals 15 residues. Germline V CDR1 and CDR2: SGHTA, FQGNSA. Trimming at V came to 6 bases and at J to 8 bases, leaving 10 bases not matched to a gene. For the CDR3, the DNA is TGTGCCAGCAGTCGGGACAGGGGGCAGGTTGGAGGCTACACCTTC. Amino acid sequence: CASSRDRGQVGGYTF. Variable domain in full (rest from reference TRBV7-2 and TRBJ1-2): GAGVSQSPSNKVTEKGKDVELRCDPISGHTALYWYRQSLGQGLEFLIYFQGNSAPDKSGLPSDRFSAERTGGSVSTLTIQRTQQEDSAVYLCASSRDRGQVGGYTFGSGTRLTVV.

The chain uses TRBV5-1 and TRBJ1-1; 7 bases are shared with TRBD1. CDR3 length: 14 amino acids. The germline V gene has CDR1 SGHRS and CDR2 YFSETQ. V lost 3 bases and J lost 1; bases outside the gene matches: 3. The CDR3 DNA is TGCGCCAGCAGCTCCGGGACAGCGAACACTGAAGCTTTCTTT. It is translated as CASSSGTANTEAFF.

The chain is built from TRBV19 and TRBJ2-3; 7 nucleotides match TRBD1. V shed 4 bases, J shed 1 base, and the junction held 2 bases outside the gene matches. The CDR3 runs 14 residues. The germline CDR1 and CDR2 sequences are LNHDA and SQIVND (reference sequence). CDR3 protein: CASSNQGGTDTQYF. The CDR3, as DNA: TGTGCCAGTAGTAACCAGGGGGGCACAGATACGCAGTATTTT.

The chain joins TRBV11-2 to TRBJ1-1; no reliable D call. This CDR3 is built from 12 residues. V lost 5 bases to trimming and J lost 6 bases, with 10 bases between them. Per germline, CDR1 SGHAT and CDR2 FQNNGV. The DNA for the CDR3 is TGTGCCAGCAGCCCCTTTGGAGCTGAAGCTTTCTTT. Its protein is CASSPFGAEAFF.

V gene TRBV30 combines with J gene TRBJ1-1; D is undetermined. CDR1 is GTSNPN, CDR2 SVGIG, per germline (reference sequence). There are 12 residues in the CDR3. Trimming pared 0 bases from V and 5 bases from J, leaving 7 bases between. CDR3 DNA: TGTGCCTGGAGTGTAACTTTGACTGAAGCTTTCTTT. Protein product: CAWSVTLTEAFF. Full variable domain (remainder filled in from reference TRBV30 and TRBJ1-1): SQTIHQWPATLVQPVGSPLSLECTVEGTSNPNLYWYRQAAGRGLQLLFYSVGIGQISSEVPQNLSASRPQDRQFILSSKKLLLSDSGFYLCAWSVTLTEAFFGQGTRLTVV.

This clone came up a few times. This rearrangement joins TRBV19 to TRBJ1-1; D remains ambiguous. V shed 6 bases and J shed 1 base, with 6 bases lying between them. The CDR3 spans 12 residues. Germline V lookup: CDR1 LNHDA, CDR2 SQIVND (reference sequence). Written as DNA, the CDR3 is TGTGCCAGTAGCAGACAGAACACTGAAGCTTTCTTT. This translates into CASSRQNTEAFF.

The chain uses TRBV18 and TRBJ2-3, with 8 bases matching TRBD2. V was clipped by 6 bases and J by 1 base; unmatched bases: 18. The CDR3 sequence is 19 residues long. Germline values: CDR1 KGHSH, CDR2 LQKENI. In DNA, the CDR3 is TGTGCCAGCTCCCCGAGAAGGCCAAGCGGGAGTAGTGGCACAGATACGCAGTATTTT. Translation gives CASSPRRPSGSSGTDTQYF.

A single count supports this clone. This chain joins TRBV5-1 and TRBJ2-5, with 7 bases aligning to TRBD1. CDR3 length: 16 residues. Germline CDR1 is SGHRS and CDR2 is YFSETQ. Losses at the gene ends were 2 bases for V and 1 base for J; bases not matched to a gene: 8. The CDR3 region is CASSLVPGQVQETQYF. Here the CDR3 DNA reads TGCGCCAGCAGCTTAGTTCCCGGACAGGTCCAAGAGACCCAGTACTTC. The full variable domain, completed using reference TRBV5-1 and TRBJ2-5, is KAGVTQTPRYLIKTRGQQVTLSCSPISGHRSVSWYQQTPGQGLQFLFEYFSETQRNKGNFPGRFSGRQFSNSRSEMNVSTLELGDSALYLCASSLVPGQVQETQYFGPGTRLLVL.

V and J are TRBV19 and TRBJ2-7; D may be TRBD2 (6 bases). Germline V gene lookup returns CDR1 LNHDA and CDR2 SQIVND (reference sequence). CDR3 size: 11 residues. Trimming removed 3 bases from V and 7 bases from J, with 7 bases in between. Here the CDR3 DNA reads TGTGCCAGTAGTATTGGGGGGGAGCAGTACTTC. Its protein is CASSIGGEQYF. Complete variable domain (other parts from reference TRBV19 and TRBJ2-7): DGGITQSPKYLFRKEGQNVTLSCEQNLNHDAMYWYRQDPGQGLRLIYYSQIVNDFQKGDIAEGYSVSREKKESFPLTVTSAQKNPTAFYLCASSIGGEQYFGPGTRLTVT.

This sequence joins TRBV11-2 and TRBJ2-1; TRBD2 is a possible D gene (6 bases). Per the germline V gene, CDR1 is SGHAT and CDR2 is FQNNGV. The ends were cut back, 6 bases at V and 3 bases at J, with 9 bases in the middle. The CDR3 covers 13 residues. The CDR3 is CASRKGGYNEQFF. DNA of the CDR3: TGTGCCAGCAGGAAGGGAGGCTACAATGAGCAGTTCTTC.

The chain employs TRBV5-6 and TRBJ2-1, with 11 bases that match TRBD2. The CDR3 contains 16 residues. The germline V gene has CDR1 SGHDT and CDR2 YYEEEE. With V trimmed by 4 bases and J by 1 base, 4 bases remained unmatched. Here the CDR3 DNA reads TGTGCCAGCAGCCCGGGACTAGCGGTTTCCTACAATGAGCAGTTCTTC. This translates into CASSPGLAVSYNEQFF.

V gene TRBV6-1 combines with J gene TRBJ2-7, with 9 bases fitting TRBD2. The CDR3 contains 15 residues. Germline V lookup: CDR1 MNHNS, CDR2 SASEGT. Losses at the gene ends were 5 bases for V and 5 bases for J; bases not matched to a gene: 10. The CDR3 DNA follows: TGTGCCAGCAGTTGGACTAGCGCGGGAGTCAACGAGCAGTACTTC. Translating gives CASSWTSAGVNEQYF.

The CDR3 is CATSGQGSYSNQPQHF. As DNA, the CDR3 is TGTGCCACCAGTGGGCAGGGGAGTTATAGCAATCAGCCCCAGCATTTT. V usage is TRBV24-1 and J usage is TRBJ1-5, with D perhaps matching TRBD1 (6 bases). In germline, CDR1 is KGHDR, CDR2 SFDVKD. The germline V and J ends were trimmed by 5 bases and 0 bases, with 13 bases remaining between them. This CDR3 spans 16 amino acids.

CDR3 bases: TGTGCCAGTAGTCGGGTTGTCACTGAAGCTTTCTTT. This translates into CASSRVVTEAFF. The chain links TRBV19 to TRBJ1-1; D remains unclear. Germline V gene lookup returns CDR1 LNHDA and CDR2 SQIVND (reference sequence). Between the trimmed V and J ends, which lost 5 bases and 4 bases, there was a span of 8 bases. CDR3 length: 12 residues.

The genes are TRBV6-5 and TRBJ1-5, with a possible D match to TRBD1 (5 bases). The length of the CDR3 is 15 residues. Trimming removed 7 bases at V and 6 bases at J, with 19 bases between. Germline-derived CDR1 and CDR2 are MNHEY and SVGAGI. The CDR3 DNA reads TGTGCCAGCAAGGGCACGGCAGGGTCTAGTCAGCCCCAGCATTTT. Its translation: CASKGTAGSSQPQHF.

The chain recombines TRBV11-2 with TRBJ2-7, with 7 bases fitting TRBD1. The CDR3 has 15 amino acids. Germline V gene lookup returns CDR1 SGHAT and CDR2 FQNNGV. The J segment lost 2 bases and the V segment lost 1 base, leaving 5 bases of the junction unmatched. CDR3 sequence (DNA): TGTGCCAGCAGCTTAGCCCCAGGGGGTCCCTACGAGCAGTACTTC. The encoded protein is CASSLAPGGPYEQYF. Full variable domain (outside the CDR3, taken from reference TRBV11-2 and TRBJ2-7): EAGVAQSPRYKIIEKRQSVAFWCNPISGHATLYWYQQILGQGPKLLIQFQNNGVVDDSQLPKDRFSAERLKGVDSTLKIQPAKLEDSAVYLCASSLAPGGPYEQYFGPGTRLTVT.

V gene TRBV4-1 combines with J gene TRBJ2-7; 9 nucleotides align to TRBD1. With 5 bases clipped from V and 3 bases from J, the junction kept 5 bases outside the gene matches. Germline V gene data show CDR1 as MGHRA and CDR2 as YSYEKL. The CDR3 length is 14 residues. The DNA for the CDR3 is TGCGCCAGCAGCGCCGGGACAGGGCACTACGAGCAGTACTTC. It yields the protein CASSAGTGHYEQYF.

The chain has TRBV24-1 and TRBJ1-2; D might be TRBD1 (6 bases). Germline V gene lookup returns CDR1 KGHDR and CDR2 SFDVKD. The V and J ends lost 8 bases and 3 bases respectively, with 12 bases between them. The CDR3 has 13 residues. DNA for the CDR3: TGTGCCACCAAGGGGTCAGGGGACTATGGCTACACCTTC. This codes for CATKGSGDYGYTF.

The V gene is TRBV24-1, the J gene TRBJ1-1, with unresolved D. The CDR3 runs to 16 residues. The germline V and J ends were trimmed by 2 bases and 0 bases, with 12 bases remaining between them. CDR1 and CDR2 from the germline V gene are KGHDR and SFDVKD. The CDR3 here is CATSDSDETLNTEAFF. The CDR3 DNA reads TGTGCCACCAGTGATTCCGATGAGACATTGAACACTGAAGCTTTCTTT.

The J gene is TRBJ2-5, the V gene TRBV19; D remains ambiguous. V lost 5 bases and J 5 bases, leaving 12 bases between the germline ends. Germline lookup yields CDR1 LNHDA and CDR2 SQIVND (reference sequence). The CDR3 spans 13 residues. The CDR3 reads CASSLPSSETQYF. As DNA, the CDR3 is TGTGCCAGTAGTCTTCCCAGTTCGGAGACCCAGTACTTC.

This clone is a singleton in its sample. The chain employs TRBV11-3 and TRBJ2-1, with TRBD1 matching over 8 bases. V trimming: 5 bases; J trimming: 8 bases; junction bases outside the gene matches: 11. Germline V gives CDR1 SGHNT, CDR2 YENEEA. This CDR3 has 15 residues. Here the CDR3 DNA reads TGTGCCAGCAGCAGGGGACAGGCAGCTGTCGATGAGCAGTTCTTC. Its translation: CASSRGQAAVDEQFF.

The V call is TRBV30, the J call TRBJ2-7, with a possible D match to TRBD1 (6 bases). In germline, CDR1 is GTSNPN, CDR2 SVGIG (reference sequence). The CDR3 sequence is 11 residues long. Trimming pared 0 bases from V and 6 bases from J, leaving 6 bases between. This chain's CDR3 is CAWSVGGEQYF. The CDR3 nucleotides read TGTGCCTGGAGTGTAGGGGGCGAGCAGTACTTC.

This chain uses TRBV7-2 with TRBJ2-2; maybe TRBD1 (6 bases). Germline loops: CDR1 SGHTA, CDR2 FQGNSA. Trimming stripped 0 bases from V and 6 bases from J, with 14 bases between. This CDR3 region has 16 residues. The CDR3 DNA reads as TGTGCCAGCAGCTTAGCGCTGGGGGCGTCTGCCGGGGAGCTGTTTTTT. This sequence encodes CASSLALGASAGELFF.

The chain recombines TRBV5-5 with TRBJ2-5, with a tentative D call TRBD2 (5 bases). Trimming took 1 base from V and 4 from J, leaving 14 bases between them. The CDR3 totals 15 residues. Germline loops: CDR1 SGHKS, CDR2 YYEKEE (reference sequence). The CDR3 loop is CASSLTRVTVETQYF. CDR3 nucleotide sequence: TGTGCCAGCAGCTTGACGAGGGTAACGGTAGAGACCCAGTACTTC.

CDR3 nucleotide sequence: TGTGCCAGCAGCCCGGGACTAGCGATCTCCTACGAGCAGTACTTC. This sequence encodes CASSPGLAISYEQYF. The V gene is TRBV7-2, the J gene TRBJ2-7; 10 bases line up with TRBD2. The germline CDR1 and CDR2 sequences are SGHTA and FQGNSA. Trimming at V came to 5 bases and at J to 0 bases, leaving 4 bases not matched to a gene. The CDR3 consists of 15 residues.

The V and J genes are TRBV6-5 and TRBJ1-5, with TRBD1 as a possible D gene (5 bases). V dropped 6 bases and J dropped 4 bases, with 7 bases sitting between them. The CDR3 sequence is 12 residues long. Germline CDR1 is MNHEY and CDR2 is SVGAGI. The DNA of the CDR3 is TGTGCCAGCAGGGCAGGGAATCAGCCCCAGCATTTT. Protein product: CASRAGNQPQHF.

Worth noting for this clone: At one boundary the junction diverges from the germline segment, which might be a read error. This chain uses TRBV27 with TRBJ2-1; possibly TRBD2 for D (5 bases). This CDR3 comprises 13 residues. Germline V CDR1 and CDR2: MNHEY, SMNVEV (reference sequence). The CDR3 DNA follows: TGTGCCAGCAGTATATCCACGGGGAATGAGCAGTTCTTC. This encodes CASSISTGNEQFF.